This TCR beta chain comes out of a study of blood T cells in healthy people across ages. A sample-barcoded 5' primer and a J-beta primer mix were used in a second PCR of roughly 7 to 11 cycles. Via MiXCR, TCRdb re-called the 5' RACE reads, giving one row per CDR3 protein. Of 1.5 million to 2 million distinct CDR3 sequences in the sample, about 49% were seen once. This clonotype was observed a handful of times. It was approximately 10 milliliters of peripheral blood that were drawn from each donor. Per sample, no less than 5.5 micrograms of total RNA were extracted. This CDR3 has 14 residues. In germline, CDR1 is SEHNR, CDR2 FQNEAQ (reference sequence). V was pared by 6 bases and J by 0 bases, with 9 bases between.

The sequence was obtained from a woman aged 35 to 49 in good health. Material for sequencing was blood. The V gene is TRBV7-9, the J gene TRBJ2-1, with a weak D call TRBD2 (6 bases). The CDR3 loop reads CASRAGRSYNEQFF. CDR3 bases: TGTGCCAGCAGGGCGGGGCGCTCCTACAATGAGCAGTTCTTC.